The entry below describes one T cell receptor beta chain. The sample is drawn from a study of blood T cell repertoires in COVID-19. In the study overall: Acute and convalescent COVID-19 samples came from the United States, Italy and Spain. The analysed material was cDNA or gDNA that came from T cells, B-cell-depleted T cells, or PBMCs.

With 3 bases clipped from V and 2 bases from J, the junction kept 4 bases outside the gene matches. The length of the CDR3 is 15 residues. The V gene's germline CDR1 is SGHVS and CDR2 FQNEAQ. In the original analysis: Researchers report that nucleated cell counts were estimated from reference gene primer amplification. Some clones are missing from TCRdb's copy, which holds only in-frame ones; the method was immunoSEQ multiplex PCR. V, J and clone size were drawn from that table, and D and trimming were deduced from the DNA. This sample has tens of thousands of clones, with approximately 82% found just once.

Sequencing input: peripheral blood. The source of this sequence is a woman aged 80 or over with acute or convalescent COVID-19. This chain connects TRBV7-8 to TRBJ2-5, with 9 bases lining up with TRBD2. CDR3 sequence reads: CASSFAAGGQETQYF. The CDR3, as DNA: TGTGCCAGCAGCTTCGCAGCGGGAGGACAAGAGACCCAGTACTTC. The whole variable domain, remainder taken from reference TRBV7-8 and TRBJ2-5, is GAGVSQSPRYKVAKRGQDVALRCDPISGHVSLFWYQQALGQGPEFLTYFQNEAQLDKSGLPSDRFFAERPEGSVSTLKIQRTQQEDSAVYLCASSFAAGGQETQYFGPGTRLLVL.